The rows below give T cell receptor beta chains drawn from one sample of a study of beta chain features in type 1 diabetes. Method: immunoSEQ multiplex PCR; TCRdb's copy keeps in-frame clones and lacks some. Of hundreds of thousands of clones in the sample, roughly 15% were seen once. Sequencing was carried out using naive CD4+ T cells from blood. These TCRs come from a woman aged 18-29 years in good health. The CDR3 runs from the conserved cysteine through the conserved F or W. Each record gives: clone size, V gene, CDR3 protein. For some rows the clone size is stated as once, few or many, or as a class when expanded; others skip it.

few	TRBV5-1	CASSFTVQETQYF
.	TRBV5-1	CASSLLATNEKLFF
.	TRBV15	CATSKRTGGNEKLFF
.	TRBV19	CASSIGTNTEAFF
.	TRBV4-3	CASSQDKEGGYNEQFF
few	TRBV4-2	CASSQGSGRNTQYF
.	TRBV6-6	CASSNQGTQYF
.	TRBV9	CASSEGPPHGEQFF
few	TRBV5-4	CASSLDGLSSYNEQFF
few	TRBV18	CASSLRVRGTSGANVLTF
few	TRBV14	CASSSKRWTSVLIPYEQYF
.	TRBV29-1	CSVEAVSGTGQYF
few	TRBV7-8	CASSRIFPTDTQYF
.	TRBV18	CASSPLTGSYNEQFF
few	TRBV14	CASSQKYLTGNYGYTF
.	TRBV7-2	CASSLVGMSSGNTIYF
many	TRBV15	CATSRGEVGEKLFF
few	TRBV6-1	CASSEVGRDTQYF
.	TRBV27	CASSFLGWGTDTQYF
.	TRBV15	CATSRLRGSGNTIYF
.	TRBV11-2	CASSPSHTGELFF
.	TRBV7-2	CASSLGQGSETQYF
few	TRBV29-1	CSTLRPGGETQYF
few	TRBV18	CASSGTGKSLTYNEQFF
few	TRBV5-1	CASSLAWLAGENEQFF
few	TRBV10-3	CAISEVPPEVQPQHF
.	TRBV5-1	CASSLETWAGVEQYF
.	TRBV2	CASRQELTDTQYF
.	TRBV27	CASSLTGLADGYTF
once	TRBV7-2	CASSLWATGANVLTF
.	TRBV28	CASSLRWTEAFF
.	TRBV29-1	CSVPRLKTQGNEQFF
few	TRBV4-2	CASSQGIGRAYEQYF
.	TRBV5-4	CASTPLGLRATDTQYF
few	TRBV7-9	CASSLRDPGDRGEDTEAFF
few	TRBV4-3	CASSQDLYSNRQFF
.	TRBV6-5	CASRPGQGNGYTF
.	TRBV5-4	CASSLYAGFTDTQYF
few	TRBV18	CASSPLAGTYNEQFF
.	TRBV28	CASSVTGSGANVLTF
few	TRBV5-1	CASSYRAGGPYEQFF
.	TRBV28	CASRPSGGPFQPQHF
once	TRBV7-9	CASSPTWTGGNEKLFF
.	TRBV6-1	CAISEIETQGAYTF
.	TRBV7-2	CASSLGGAGGNTIYF
.	TRBV5-1	CASSWRDRTDTQYF
.	TRBV11-2	CASSETGTEQTLAKNIQYF
.	TRBV6-5	CASSTSNNEQFF
.	TRBV9	CASSVVGLADDRTEQYF
few	TRBV19	CASSRQGATTEAFF
few	TRBV28	CASSLFRRGTEQFF
few	TRBV19	CASSTTLPYGYTF
few	TRBV28	CASSAGTDTQYF
.	TRBV7-3	CASSLTALRGETQYF
few	TRBV5-4	CASSSVSTGGYNEQFF
few	TRBV7-2	CASGRGYNEQFF
few	TRBV7-8	CASKSGRGGNEQFF
once	TRBV15	CATSKDYLGGGNIQYF
.	TRBV13	CASSLRPNTGELFF
.	TRBV9	CASSPGLEWNEQFF